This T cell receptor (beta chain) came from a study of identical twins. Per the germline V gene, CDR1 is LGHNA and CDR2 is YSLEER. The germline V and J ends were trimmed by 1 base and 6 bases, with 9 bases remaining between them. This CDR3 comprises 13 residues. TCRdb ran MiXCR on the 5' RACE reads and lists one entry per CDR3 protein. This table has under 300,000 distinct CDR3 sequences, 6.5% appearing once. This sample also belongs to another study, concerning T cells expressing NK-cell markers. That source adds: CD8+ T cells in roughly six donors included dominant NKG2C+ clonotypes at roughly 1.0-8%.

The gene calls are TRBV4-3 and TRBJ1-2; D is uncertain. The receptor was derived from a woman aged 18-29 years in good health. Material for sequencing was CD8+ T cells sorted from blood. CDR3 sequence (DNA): TGCGCCAGCAGCCAAGTTGAGGGCGATGGCTACACCTTC. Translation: CASSQVEGDGYTF.